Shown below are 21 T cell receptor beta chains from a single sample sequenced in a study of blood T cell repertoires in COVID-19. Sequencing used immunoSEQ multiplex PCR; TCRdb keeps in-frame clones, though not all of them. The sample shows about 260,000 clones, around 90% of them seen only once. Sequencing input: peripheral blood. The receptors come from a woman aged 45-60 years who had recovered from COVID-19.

Here the CDR3 reads CASSHATMSYEQYF. The DNA for the CDR3 is TGCGCCAGCAGCCATGCGACTATGTCTTACGAGCAGTACTTC. The J gene is TRBJ2-7, the V gene TRBV4-1; a weak D match, TRBD2 (5 bases). The CDR3 consists of 14 residues. Germline CDR1 and CDR2: MGHRA and YSYEKL. The germline V and J ends were trimmed by 3 bases and 4 bases, with 13 bases remaining between them.

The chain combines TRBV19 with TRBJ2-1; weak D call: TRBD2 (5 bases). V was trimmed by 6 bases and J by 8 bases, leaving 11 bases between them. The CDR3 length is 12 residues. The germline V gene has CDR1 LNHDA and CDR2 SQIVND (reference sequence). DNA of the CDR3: TGTGCCAGTAGCCGCCTGAGGGATGAGCAGTTCTTC. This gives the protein CASSRLRDEQFF.

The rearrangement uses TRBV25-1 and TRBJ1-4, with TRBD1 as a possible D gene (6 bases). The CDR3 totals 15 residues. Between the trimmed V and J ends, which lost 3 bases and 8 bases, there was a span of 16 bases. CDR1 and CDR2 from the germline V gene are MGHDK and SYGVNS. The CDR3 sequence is CASSDLQGRDEKLFF. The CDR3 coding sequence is TGTGCCAGCAGTGATTTGCAGGGGCGAGACGAAAAACTGTTTTTT.

CDR3 in DNA: TGTGCCAGCAGTATGGACAGGGCCGCGGCTGAGCAGTTCTTC. As protein: CASSMDRAAAEQFF. The chain has TRBV2 and TRBJ2-1; 8 nucleotides agree with TRBD1. The junction had 9 bases not matched to a gene; V was cut back by 5 bases and J by 9 bases. Germline V gene sequence: CDR1 SNHLY, CDR2 FYNNEI. CDR3 length equals 14 residues.

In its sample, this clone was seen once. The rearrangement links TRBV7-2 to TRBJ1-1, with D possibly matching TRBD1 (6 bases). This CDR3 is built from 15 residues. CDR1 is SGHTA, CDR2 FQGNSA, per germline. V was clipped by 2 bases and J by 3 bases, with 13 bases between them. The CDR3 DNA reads TGTGCCAGCAGCTTAATACAGGGAGGGTACACTGAAGCTTTCTTT. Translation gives CASSLIQGGYTEAFF.

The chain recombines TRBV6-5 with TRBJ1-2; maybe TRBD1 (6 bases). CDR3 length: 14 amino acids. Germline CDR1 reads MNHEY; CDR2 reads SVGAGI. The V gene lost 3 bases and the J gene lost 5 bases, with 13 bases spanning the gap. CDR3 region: CASSYRGSLYGYTF. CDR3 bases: TGTGCCAGCAGTTATAGGGGGTCCTTGTATGGCTACACCTTC.

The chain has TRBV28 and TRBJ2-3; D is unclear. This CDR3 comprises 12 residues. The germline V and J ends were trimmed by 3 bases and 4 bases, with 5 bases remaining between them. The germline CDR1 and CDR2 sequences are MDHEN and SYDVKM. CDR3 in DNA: TGTGCCAGCAGTTTTCGTCCAGATACGCAGTATTTT. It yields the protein CASSFRPDTQYF.

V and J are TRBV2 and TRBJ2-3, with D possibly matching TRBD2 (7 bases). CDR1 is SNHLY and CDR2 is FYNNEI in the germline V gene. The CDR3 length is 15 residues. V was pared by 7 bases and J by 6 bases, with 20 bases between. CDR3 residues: CASTRGGVGRDTQYF. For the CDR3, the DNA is TGTGCCAGCACCCGAGGGGGGGTCGGTCGGGATACGCAGTATTTT.

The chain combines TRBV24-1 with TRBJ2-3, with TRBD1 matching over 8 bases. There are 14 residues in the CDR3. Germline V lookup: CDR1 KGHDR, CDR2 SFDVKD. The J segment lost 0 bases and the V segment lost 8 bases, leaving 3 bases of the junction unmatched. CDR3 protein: CATTDRGSTDTQYF. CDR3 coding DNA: TGTGCCACCACCGACAGGGGTAGCACAGATACGCAGTATTTT.

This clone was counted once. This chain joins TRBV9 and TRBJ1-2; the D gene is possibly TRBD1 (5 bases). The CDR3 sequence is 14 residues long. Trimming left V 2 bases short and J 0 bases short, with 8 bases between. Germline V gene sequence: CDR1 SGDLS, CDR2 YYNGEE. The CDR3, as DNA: TGTGCCAGCAGCGTCCAGGGATCTAACTATGGCTACACCTTC. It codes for CASSVQGSNYGYTF.

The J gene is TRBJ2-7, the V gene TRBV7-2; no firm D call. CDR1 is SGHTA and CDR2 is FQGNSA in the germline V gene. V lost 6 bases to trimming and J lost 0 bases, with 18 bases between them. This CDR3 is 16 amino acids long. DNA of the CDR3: TGTGCCAGCAGTTTCCTCCTCGTGGGCCGCTCCTACGAGCAGTACTTC. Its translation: CASSFLLVGRSYEQYF.

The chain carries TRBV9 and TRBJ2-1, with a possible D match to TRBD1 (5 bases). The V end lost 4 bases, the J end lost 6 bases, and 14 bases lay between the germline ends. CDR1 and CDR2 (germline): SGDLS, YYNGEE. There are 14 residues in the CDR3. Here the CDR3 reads CASSPKPDSNEQFF. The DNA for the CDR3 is TGTGCCAGCAGCCCCAAGCCCGACAGCAATGAGCAGTTCTTC. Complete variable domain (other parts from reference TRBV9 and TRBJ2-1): DSGVTQTPKHLITATGQRVTLRCSPRSGDLSVYWYQQSLDQGLQFLIQYYNGEERAKGNILERFSAQQFPDLHSELNLSSLELGDSALYFCASSPKPDSNEQFFGPGTRLTVL.

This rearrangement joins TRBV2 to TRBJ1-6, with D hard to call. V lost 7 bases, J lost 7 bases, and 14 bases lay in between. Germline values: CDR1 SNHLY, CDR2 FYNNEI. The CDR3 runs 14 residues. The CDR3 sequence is CASTPAIRNSPLHF. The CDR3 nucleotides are TGTGCCAGCACGCCAGCCATCAGGAATTCACCCCTCCACTTT. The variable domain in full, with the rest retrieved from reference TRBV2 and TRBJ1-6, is EPEVTQTPSHQVTQMGQEVILRCVPISNHLYFYWYRQILGQKVEFLVSFYNNEISEKSEIFDDQFSVERPDGSNFTLKIRSTKLEDSAMYFCASTPAIRNSPLHFGNGTRLTVT.

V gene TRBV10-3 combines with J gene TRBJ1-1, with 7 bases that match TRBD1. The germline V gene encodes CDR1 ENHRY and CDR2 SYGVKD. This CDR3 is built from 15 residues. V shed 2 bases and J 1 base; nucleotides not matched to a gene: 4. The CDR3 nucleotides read TGTGCCATCAGTGAGAGGGACAGTTCGAACACTGAAGCTTTCTTT. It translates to CAISERDSSNTEAFF.

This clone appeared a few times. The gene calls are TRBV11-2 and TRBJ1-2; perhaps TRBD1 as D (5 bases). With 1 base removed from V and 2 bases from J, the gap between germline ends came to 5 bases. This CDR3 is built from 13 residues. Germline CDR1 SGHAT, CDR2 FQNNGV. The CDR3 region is CASSLAGNYGYTF. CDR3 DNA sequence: TGTGCCAGCAGCTTAGCAGGGAACTATGGCTACACCTTC.

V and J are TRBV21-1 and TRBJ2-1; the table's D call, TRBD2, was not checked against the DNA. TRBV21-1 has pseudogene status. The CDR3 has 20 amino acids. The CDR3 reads CASSKGGPSVSGKAYNEQFF. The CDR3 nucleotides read TGTGCCAGCAGCAAAGGAGGACCTTCGGTTAGCGGGAAAGCCTACAATGAGCAGTTCTTC.

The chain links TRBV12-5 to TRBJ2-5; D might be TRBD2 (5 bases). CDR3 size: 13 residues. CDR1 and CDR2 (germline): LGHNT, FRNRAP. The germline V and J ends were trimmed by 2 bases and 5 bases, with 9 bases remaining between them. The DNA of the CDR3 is TGTGCTAGTGGTTTGCGAGGGAGCGAGACCCAGTACTTC. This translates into CASGLRGSETQYF.

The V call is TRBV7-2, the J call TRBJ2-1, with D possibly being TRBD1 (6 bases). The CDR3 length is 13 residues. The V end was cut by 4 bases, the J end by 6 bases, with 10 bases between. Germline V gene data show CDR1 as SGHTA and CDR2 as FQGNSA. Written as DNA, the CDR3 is TGTGCCAGCAGCTCACAGGGTGTCAATGAGCAGTTCTTC. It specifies CASSSQGVNEQFF.

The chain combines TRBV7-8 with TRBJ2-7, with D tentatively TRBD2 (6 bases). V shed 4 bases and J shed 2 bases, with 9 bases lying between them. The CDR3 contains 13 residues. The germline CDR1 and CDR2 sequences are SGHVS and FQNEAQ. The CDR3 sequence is CASSSGGPYEQYF. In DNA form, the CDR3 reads TGTGCCAGCAGCTCAGGAGGGCCCTACGAGCAGTACTTC.

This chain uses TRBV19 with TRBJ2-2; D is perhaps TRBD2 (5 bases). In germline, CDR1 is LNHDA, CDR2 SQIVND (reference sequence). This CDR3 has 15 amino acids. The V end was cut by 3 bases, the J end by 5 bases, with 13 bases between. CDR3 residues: CASSIVASPTGELFF. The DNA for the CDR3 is TGTGCCAGTAGTATCGTGGCTAGCCCAACCGGGGAGCTGTTTTTT.

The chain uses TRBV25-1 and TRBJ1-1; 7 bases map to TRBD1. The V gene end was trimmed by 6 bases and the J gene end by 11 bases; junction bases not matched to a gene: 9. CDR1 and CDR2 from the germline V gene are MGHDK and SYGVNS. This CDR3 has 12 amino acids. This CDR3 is CASSDRAWKAFF. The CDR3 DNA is TGTGCCAGCAGCGACAGGGCCTGGAAGGCTTTCTTT.